The rows below give T cell receptor beta chains drawn from one sample of a study of cytomegalovirus exposure and HLA in healthy donors. Using immunoSEQ multiplex PCR, the repertoire was profiled, and TCRdb retains in-frame clones only, with some absent. The top ten hold around 16% of the sample, which has 120,000 or so clones, less than 85% seen once. Sequencing was carried out using PBMCs. These receptor sequences come from a man aged 45 to 65 in good health and CMV-seropositive. CDR3s include the opening cysteine and the closing phenylalanine or tryptophan. A D gene is named only where the DNA matches it firmly. Size values are once, few and many counts, or a class for expanded clones, and some rows have none.

J gene: TRBJ2-7; D gene: TRBD2; V gene: TRBV11-2; clone size: few; CDR3 DNA: TGTGCCAGCAGCCCCGTGGTTTTCGGACTAGCGGTTTCCTACGAGCAGTACTTC; CDR3 protein: CASSPVVFGLAVSYEQYF
J gene: TRBJ1-1; D gene: TRBD1; V gene: TRBV5-1; clone size: .; CDR3 DNA: TGCGCCAGCAAGAGTACAGGGGGCTTGTCTGAAGCTTTCTTT; CDR3 protein: CASKSTGGLSEAFF
J gene: TRBJ1-6; D gene: TRBD1; V gene: TRBV28; clone size: .; CDR3 DNA: TGTGCCAGCAGTATGGACAGGGGGTATAATTCACCCCTCCACTTT; CDR3 protein: CASSMDRGYNSPLHF
J gene: TRBJ1-1; D gene: .; V gene: TRBV5-1; clone size: once; CDR3 DNA: TGCGCCAGCAGCCCCCTCGTTGGCGGGGCTGGAGACACTGAAGCTTTCTTT; CDR3 protein: CASSPLVGGAGDTEAFF
J gene: TRBJ1-3; D gene: .; V gene: TRBV7-9; clone size: .; CDR3 DNA: TGTGCCAGCAGCTTAGCGCAACCACGGGAAGGAAACACCATATATTTT; CDR3 protein: CASSLAQPREGNTIYF
J gene: TRBJ2-7; D gene: TRBD1; V gene: TRBV11-2; clone size: few; CDR3 DNA: TGTGCCAGCAGCCGTGGACAGGGCGAGCAGTACTTC; CDR3 protein: CASSRGQGEQYF
J gene: TRBJ2-5; D gene: TRBD2; V gene: TRBV11-3; clone size: .; CDR3 DNA: TGTGCCAGCAGCCCTCCCGGGGGACTAGCGGGGGGGCAGGAGACCCAGTACTTC; CDR3 protein: CASSPPGGLAGGQETQYF
J gene: TRBJ1-1; D gene: TRBD1; V gene: TRBV28; clone size: .; CDR3 DNA: TGTGCCAGCAGTCCGAGGACAGGGCGGGCTGAAGCTTTCTTT; CDR3 protein: CASSPRTGRAEAFF
J gene: TRBJ2-7; D gene: .; V gene: TRBV6-5; clone size: .; CDR3 DNA: TGTGCCAGCAGTTCGGGGAACCTAAAGCGCGAGCAGTACTTC; CDR3 protein: CASSSGNLKREQYF
J gene: TRBJ2-7; D gene: TRBD2; V gene: TRBV10-1; clone size: .; CDR3 DNA: TGCGCCAGCAGTGAAAGTAGCGGGACCTACGAGCAGTACTTC; CDR3 protein: CASSESSGTYEQYF
J gene: TRBJ2-7; D gene: .; V gene: TRBV5-5; clone size: .; CDR3 DNA: TGTGCCAGCAGTAGGACAGACGAGCAGTACTTC; CDR3 protein: CASSRTDEQYF